The 13 T cell receptor beta chains presented below share a single source sample, sequenced in a study of OX40 agonist ivuxolimab in advanced cancers. Produced via immunoSEQ multiplex PCR; TCRdb's table is partial and in-frame only. The sample lists 77,000 or so clones, approximately 86% occurring once. Sequencing used CD4+ or CD8+ T cells sorted from blood, obtained in a trial of the OX40 agonist ivuxolimab. These receptors were obtained from an adult with an advanced solid tumor such as melanoma, head and neck, liver or kidney cancer.

The chain joins TRBV4-3 to TRBJ1-2; a possible D gene is TRBD1 (6 bases). Germline CDR1 LGHNA, CDR2 YSLEER. V lost 0 bases and J 4 bases, leaving 15 bases between the germline ends. This CDR3 is 16 amino acids long. The CDR3 coding sequence is TGCGCCAGCAGCCAAGATACCCAGGGGTACGGCTATGGCTACACCTTC. It yields the protein CASSQDTQGYGYGYTF.

The V gene is TRBV5-1, the J gene TRBJ1-1; 8 bases align to TRBD1. J was trimmed by 0 bases and V by 6 bases; bases with no gene match: 13. This CDR3 is built from 17 residues. Germline V CDR1 and CDR2: SGHRS, YFSETQ. In DNA, the CDR3 is TGCGCCAGCAAGAACGGGGACAGGTCCGCGATGAACACTGAAGCTTTCTTT. Protein: CASKNGDRSAMNTEAFF.

The gene calls are TRBV5-1 and TRBJ2-6; unclear D gene. V was clipped by 1 base and J by 0 bases, with 5 bases between them. Germline loops: CDR1 SGHRS, CDR2 YFSETQ. This CDR3 region has 15 residues. This CDR3 reads CASSLLASGANVLTF. In DNA, the CDR3 is TGCGCCAGCAGCTTGTTAGCCTCTGGGGCCAACGTCCTGACTTTC.

The V call is TRBV28, the J call TRBJ2-7, with TRBD2 as a possible D gene (6 bases). This CDR3 has 15 residues. V was cut by 5 bases and J by 2 bases, with 16 bases left in between. The germline CDR1 and CDR2 sequences are MDHEN and SYDVKM. CDR3 region: CASSMVLAPTYEQYF. The CDR3 nucleotides read TGTGCCAGCAGTATGGTCCTAGCGCCAACCTACGAGCAGTACTTC.

The genes are TRBV7-9 and TRBJ1-4; D is unresolved. Per germline, CDR1 SEHNR and CDR2 FQNEAQ (reference sequence). The ends were cut back, 0 bases at V and 8 bases at J, with 10 bases in the middle. The CDR3 contains 14 residues. Here the CDR3 DNA reads TGTGCCAGCAGCTTAGCGGGATTCGGGGAAAAACTGTTTTTT. Translation: CASSLAGFGEKLFF. The full variable domain, rest sourced from reference TRBV7-9 and TRBJ1-4, is DTGVSQNPRHKITKRGQNVTFRCDPISEHNRLYWYRQTLGQGPEFLTYFQNEAQLEKSRLLSDRFSAERPKGSFSTLEIQRTEQGDSAMYLCASSLAGFGEKLFFGSGTQLSVL.

This clone was detected once. The chain has TRBV6-1 and TRBJ2-5, with 10 bases matching TRBD1. The CDR3 length is 14 residues. CDR1 and CDR2 from the germline V gene are MNHNS and SASEGT. Trimming at V came to 4 bases and at J to 5 bases, leaving 4 bases not matched to a gene. This CDR3 reads CASSGQGARETQYF. The CDR3 DNA is TGTGCCAGCAGTGGACAGGGGGCAAGGGAGACCCAGTACTTC.

The gene calls are TRBV21-1 and TRBJ1-2. TRBV21-1 is marked as a pseudogene. This CDR3 is 16 amino acids long. This CDR3 reads CASSNGGPLKTYGYTF. For the CDR3, the DNA is TGTGCCAGCAGCAACGGGGGGCCCCTGAAGACTTATGGCTACACCTTC.

There are a few counts of this clone. This chain links TRBV6-5 with TRBJ1-2, with 10 positions matching TRBD1. Germline loops: CDR1 MNHEY, CDR2 SVGAGI. V lost 0 bases, J lost 5 bases, and 6 bases stayed unmatched. The CDR3 spans 16 residues. DNA of the CDR3: TGTGCCAGCAGTTACTCGTCGACAGGGGGCCGTTATGGCTACACCTTC. It encodes CASSYSSTGGRYGYTF.

The table lists this clone with a count of one. This chain links TRBV7-2 with TRBJ1-2, with D tentatively TRBD1 (6 bases). Germline V lookup: CDR1 SGHTA, CDR2 FQGNSA. The CDR3 totals 14 residues. The germline V and J ends were trimmed by 4 bases and 8 bases, with 17 bases remaining between them. Written as DNA, the CDR3 is TGTGCCAGCAGCTCGTTCCAGGGGATCGACGGCTACACCTTC. Translating it yields CASSSFQGIDGYTF.

The chain joins TRBV28 to TRBJ1-1; D call uncertain. With 4 bases removed from V and 6 bases from J, the gap between germline ends came to 15 bases. The germline V gene has CDR1 MDHEN and CDR2 SYDVKM. The CDR3 length is 14 residues. The CDR3: CASSSHLSLPEAFF. CDR3 coding DNA: TGTGCCAGCAGTTCCCATCTCAGCCTCCCTGAAGCTTTCTTT.

The chain employs TRBV6-5 and TRBJ1-1; D is uncertain. Per germline, CDR1 MNHEY and CDR2 SVGAGI. CDR3 size: 15 residues. V lost 4 bases, J lost 1 base, and 13 bases lay in between. The CDR3 sequence is CASSSPGIWNTEAFF. The DNA of the CDR3 is TGTGCCAGCAGTTCACCCGGGATTTGGAACACTGAAGCTTTCTTT.

This chain links TRBV5-1 with TRBJ1-5; D is uncertain. Trimming pared 0 bases from V and 4 bases from J, leaving 11 bases between. The CDR3 consists of 15 residues. Germline loops: CDR1 SGHRS, CDR2 YFSETQ. DNA for the CDR3: TGCGCCAGCAGCTTGGCCGTACAGAATAATCAGCCCCAGCATTTT. Translated, it gives CASSLAVQNNQPQHF.

The J gene is TRBJ1-5, the V gene TRBV6-1; 7 bases are shared with TRBD1. The CDR3 runs to 14 residues. The germline CDR1 and CDR2 sequences are MNHNS and SASEGT. J gave up 7 bases and V 2 bases, and 5 bases lay outside the gene matches. The CDR3 bases are TGTGCCAGCAGTGAAACGACAGGGCACCAGCCCCAGCATTTT. This sequence encodes CASSETTGHQPQHF.